The next 29 T cell receptor beta chains were all read from a single sample in a study of response to subunit inactivated influenza vaccine. From the RT-PCR reads, TCRdb called clonotypes with MiXCR, one entry per CDR3 protein. The sample contains about 540,000 distinct CDR3 sequences, roughly 25% of which appear only once. The data were also submitted as part of a second study, on T cells expressing NK-cell markers. That study reports: 5'RACE template switching with UMIs produced the TCR beta cDNA.

The sample was CD4+ T cells sorted from PBMCs, taken 12 days after vaccination. These receptors all come from a man aged 50-60 years who received an inactivated influenza vaccine.

Only a few counts were recorded for this clonotype. The chain links TRBV12-3 or TRBV12-4 to TRBJ2-1; 9 bases fit TRBD2. This CDR3 is 14 amino acids long. V shed 5 bases, J shed 7 bases, and the junction held 6 bases outside the gene matches. The CDR3 reads CASSTLAGQNEQFF. The DNA for the CDR3 is TGTGCCAGCAGTACTCTAGCGGGGCAGAATGAGCAGTTCTTC.

This rearrangement joins TRBV25-1 to TRBJ1-1; D unclear. The CDR3 consists of 15 residues. CDR1 MGHDK and CDR2 SYGVNS come from the germline V gene. Trimming took off 3 bases at V and 0 bases at J, with 11 bases between the two ends. The CDR3: CASSETGYLNTEAFF. In DNA form, the CDR3 reads TGTGCCAGCAGTGAGACGGGGTACCTGAACACTGAAGCTTTCTTT.

The V and J genes are TRBV7-9 and TRBJ2-3, with D possibly being TRBD2 (6 bases). The CDR3 spans 15 residues. Germline V CDR1 and CDR2: SEHNR, FQNEAQ (reference sequence). The ends were cut back, 3 bases at V and 2 bases at J, with 12 bases in the middle. CDR3 residues: CASSLGGGVTDTQYF. The CDR3 region has the DNA TGTGCCAGCAGCTTGGGTGGAGGGGTCACAGATACGCAGTATTTT.

The chain couples TRBV6-1 to TRBJ2-4, with 10 bases aligning to TRBD2. CDR1 is MNHNS and CDR2 is SASEGT in the germline V gene. This CDR3 spans 15 amino acids. J lost 9 bases, V lost 10 bases, and 15 bases had no gene match. The CDR3 reads CATRIHGTSAGIQYF. CDR3 nucleotide sequence: TGTGCCACCAGGATACATGGGACTAGCGCTGGCATTCAGTACTTC.

This clonotype was counted only a few times. V usage is TRBV6-2 or TRBV6-3 and J usage is TRBJ2-7, with D perhaps TRBD1 or TRBD2 (5 bases each). This CDR3 spans 13 amino acids. Looked up from germline, CDR1 is MNHEY and CDR2 is SVGEGT. V was trimmed by 6 bases and J by 3 bases, leaving 12 bases between them. The CDR3 here is CASSRDGYYEQYF. The CDR3 DNA sequence: TGTGCCAGCAGCCGGGACGGATACTACGAGCAGTACTTC.

The chain recombines TRBV6-1 with TRBJ2-1, with 11 bases lining up with TRBD2. The germline CDR1 and CDR2 sequences are MNHNS and SASEGT. This CDR3 spans 15 amino acids. Unmatched junction bases numbered 5, after V lost 7 bases and J lost 3 bases. CDR3 loop: CASMRLAGFYNEQFF. CDR3 DNA: TGTGCCAGCATGCGACTAGCGGGATTCTACAATGAGCAGTTCTTC.

This chain connects TRBV12-3 or TRBV12-4 to TRBJ2-1, with TRBD2 matching 7 bases. The CDR3 spans 14 residues. The V and J ends lost 3 bases and 8 bases, in that order; junction bases with no gene match: 7. The CDR3 DNA is TGTGCCAGCAGTTTTGGGGGACTAAGGTATGAGCAGTTCTTC. Translation: CASSFGGLRYEQFF.

This clonotype has a handful of counts. The chain has TRBV29-1 and TRBJ1-2, with 8 bases that match TRBD1. CDR3 length: 16 amino acids. V lost 6 bases to trimming and J lost 4 bases; unmatched junction nucleotides: 16. Germline-derived CDR1 and CDR2 are SQVTM and ANQGSEA. CDR3 in DNA: TGCAGCGTCGACGGACAGGGCACAGGATGGGGCTATGGCTACACCTTC. Residues: CSVDGQGTGWGYGYTF.

This clonotype has more than one count but fewer than ten. DNA of the CDR3: TGTGCCAGCAGAACCGACAGGGGGATTGACTATGGCTACACCTTC. Residues: CASRTDRGIDYGYTF. The V call is TRBV6-2 or TRBV6-3, the J call TRBJ1-2; 9 bases fit TRBD1. Germline lookup yields CDR1 MNHEY and CDR2 SVGEGT. The CDR3 sequence is 15 residues long. Trimming cost V 6 bases and J 3 bases; bases outside gene matches: 8.

The chain recombines TRBV7-2 with TRBJ2-7; TRBD2 aligns across 9 bases. The germline V gene has CDR1 SGHTA and CDR2 FQGNSA. The CDR3 totals 16 residues. Trimming took 1 base from V and 4 from J; bases not matched to a gene: 8. Written as DNA, the CDR3 is TGTGCCAGCAGCTTAGGGTATAGCGGGAGATCTTACGAGCAGTACTTC. The encoded protein is CASSLGYSGRSYEQYF. The variable domain in full, completed from reference TRBV7-2 and TRBJ2-7, reads GAGVSQSPSNKVTEKGKDVELRCDPISGHTALYWYRQSLGQGLEFLIYFQGNSAPDKSGLPSDRFSAERTGGSVSTLTIQRTQQEDSAVYLCASSLGYSGRSYEQYFGPGTRLTVT.

The V and J genes are TRBV11-2 and TRBJ1-6; D remains unclear. Germline V lookup: CDR1 SGHAT, CDR2 FQNNGV. The CDR3 spans 16 residues. Trimming removed 1 base at V and 2 bases at J, with 9 bases between. CDR3 loop: CASSLGLTAYNSPLHF. The CDR3 coding sequence is TGTGCCAGCAGCTTAGGTCTCACAGCCTATAATTCACCCCTCCACTTT.

The chain joins TRBV11-1 to TRBJ2-7; tentative D call: TRBD1 (6 bases). This CDR3 comprises 15 residues. The germline V gene encodes CDR1 SGHAT and CDR2 FQDESV (reference sequence). V gave up 5 bases and J gave up 0 bases, with 14 bases separating them. Here the CDR3 reads CASSPRDKVSYEQYF. CDR3 sequence (DNA): TGTGCCAGCAGCCCCCGGGACAAAGTCTCCTACGAGCAGTACTTC.

The chain is built from TRBV28 and TRBJ2-4, with a weak D call TRBD2 (5 bases). Germline V CDR1 and CDR2: MDHEN, SYDVKM. V was cut by 2 bases and J by 9 bases, with 20 bases left in between. This CDR3 region has 16 residues. CDR3 coding DNA: TGTGCCAGCAGTTTAGCCCAAGACTACTCCCTTAGCATTCAGTACTTC. Translated: CASSLAQDYSLSIQYF. Full variable domain (outside the CDR3, taken from reference TRBV28 and TRBJ2-4): DVKVTQSSRYLVKRTGEKVFLECVQDMDHENMFWYRQDPGLGLRLIYFSYDVKMKEKGDIPEGYSVSREKKERFSLILESASTNQTSMYLCASSLAQDYSLSIQYFGAGTRLSVL.

The chain uses TRBV24-1 and TRBJ2-2; TRBD2 is a possible D gene (7 bases). This CDR3 is built from 17 residues. Germline V lookup: CDR1 KGHDR, CDR2 SFDVKD. Between the trimmed V and J ends, which lost 4 bases and 5 bases, there was a span of 19 bases. The CDR3 DNA reads as TGTGCCACCAGTGACCCACGAGGGGGGGCAATGACCGGGGAGCTGTTTTTT. Translation: CATSDPRGGAMTGELFF.

This clonotype was picked up a small number of times. The chain links TRBV18 to TRBJ2-7; TRBD1 or TRBD2 may be the D gene (5 bases each). Trimming cost V 0 bases and J 7 bases, with 13 bases left between them. CDR1 is KGHSH, CDR2 LQKENI, per germline. The CDR3 consists of 14 residues. The CDR3 spells CASSPPGTIGEQYF. The CDR3 DNA reads TGTGCCAGCTCACCACCAGGGACCATCGGGGAGCAGTACTTC.

This clonotype has more than one count but fewer than ten. The chain recombines TRBV2 with TRBJ1-5; D ambiguous. This CDR3 spans 14 amino acids. The ends were cut back, 3 bases at V and 4 bases at J, with 10 bases in the middle. Germline assignment: CDR1 SNHLY and CDR2 FYNNEI. CDR3 amino acids: CASSEGRPNQPQHF. In DNA form, the CDR3 reads TGTGCCAGCAGTGAGGGCAGGCCGAATCAGCCCCAGCATTTT.

The rearrangement joins TRBV20-1 to TRBJ2-3, with no clear D. V was cut by 2 bases and J by 4 bases, with 13 bases left in between. The CDR3 covers 14 residues. Germline CDR1 is DFQATT and CDR2 is SNEGSKA (reference sequence). The CDR3 protein is CSARPVSVADTQYF. Written as DNA, the CDR3 is TGCAGTGCTAGACCGGTCTCGGTGGCAGATACGCAGTATTTT.

The rearrangement links TRBV7-9 to TRBJ2-7, with a possible D match to TRBD2 (6 bases). V was cut by 7 bases and J by 2 bases, with 15 bases left in between. Germline lookup yields CDR1 SEHNR and CDR2 FQNEAQ (reference sequence). The CDR3 is 14 amino acids. The CDR3, as DNA: TGTGCCAGCATGATCGGGGGTTCCACCTACGAGCAGTACTTC. Translated: CASMIGGSTYEQYF. The full variable domain, completed using reference TRBV7-9 and TRBJ2-7, is DTGVSQNPRHKITKRGQNVTFRCDPISEHNRLYWYRQTLGQGPEFLTYFQNEAQLEKSRLLSDRFSAERPKGSFSTLEIQRTEQGDSAMYLCASMIGGSTYEQYFGPGTRLTVT.

J is TRBJ2-5 and V is TRBV20-1, with unresolved D. The CDR3 contains 12 residues. Trimming took off 3 bases at V and 5 bases at J, with 10 bases between the two ends. Germline V lookup: CDR1 DFQATT, CDR2 SNEGSKA (reference sequence). CDR3: CSASPGWETQYF. CDR3 nucleotides: TGCAGTGCTAGCCCCGGATGGGAGACCCAGTACTTC.

This clonotype was found many times. The chain joins TRBV6-5 to TRBJ2-5, with D unresolved. The CDR3 consists of 14 residues. Germline V gene sequence: CDR1 MNHEY, CDR2 SVGAGI. V was shortened by 4 bases and J by 0 bases, with 9 bases between the two germline ends. The CDR3: CASSSLLDQETQYF. In nucleotides, the CDR3 is TGTGCCAGCAGTTCCTTATTGGACCAAGAGACCCAGTACTTC.

This chain joins TRBV10-3 and TRBJ2-1, with 9 bases identical to TRBD2. The CDR3 spans 13 residues. Unmatched junction bases numbered 3, after V lost 6 bases and J lost 6 bases. In germline, CDR1 is ENHRY, CDR2 SYGVKD. The CDR3 DNA reads TGTGCCATCAGGCGGGAGGGGGGCAATGAGCAGTTCTTC. As protein: CAIRREGGNEQFF.

Only one count was recorded for this clonotype. The gene calls are TRBV5-6 and TRBJ2-5; either TRBD1 or TRBD2 may fit D (6 bases each). V dropped 3 bases and J dropped 0 bases, with 9 bases sitting between them. The CDR3 consists of 14 residues. Looked up from germline, CDR1 is SGHDT and CDR2 is YYEEEE. This CDR3 is CASSWGANQETQYF. CDR3 DNA sequence: TGTGCCAGCAGCTGGGGGGCTAACCAAGAGACCCAGTACTTC. The complete variable domain, with remaining parts taken from reference TRBV5-6 and TRBJ2-5, reads DAGVTQSPTHLIKTRGQQVTLRCSPKSGHDTVSWYQQALGQGPQFIFQYYEEEERQRGNFPDRFSGHQFPNYSSELNVNALLLGDSALYLCASSWGANQETQYFGPGTRLLVL.

This chain uses TRBV20-1 with TRBJ2-7; possible D gene TRBD1, 5 bases. V was cut by 1 base and J by 6 bases, with 7 bases left in between. CDR1 and CDR2 from the germline V gene are DFQATT and SNEGSKA (reference sequence). The CDR3 runs 11 residues. For the CDR3, the DNA is TGCAGTGCTAGAGCAGGGCCCGAGCAGTACTTC. This translates into CSARAGPEQYF.

This clonotype was seen a handful of times. The rearrangement joins TRBV18 to TRBJ2-7; 7 bases are shared with TRBD1. Losses at the gene ends were 0 bases for V and 5 bases for J; bases not matched to a gene: 7. The V gene's germline CDR1 is KGHSH and CDR2 LQKENI. The CDR3 spans 15 residues. CDR3 nucleotides: TGTGCCAGCTCACCACCGATGAGACAGGGTAACGAGCAGTACTTC. Its protein product is CASSPPMRQGNEQYF.

This clonotype turned up a few times. This chain uses TRBV4-3 with TRBJ2-1; 9 nucleotides agree with TRBD2. The CDR3 totals 15 residues. V was pared by 0 bases and J by 10 bases, with 7 bases of the junction left unmatched. From germline, CDR1 is LGHNA and CDR2 YSLEER. The CDR3 DNA reads TGCGCCAGCAGCCAAGATCTGGTCAGCGGGGGGGAGCAGTTCTTC. Protein product: CASSQDLVSGGEQFF.

Concerning this clonotype: One base away lies a much larger clone, so this may be a sequencing read error. V and J are TRBV11-1 and TRBJ2-7; D not certain. The CDR3 runs to 18 residues. Germline lookup yields CDR1 SGHAT and CDR2 FQDESV (reference sequence). The CDR3 region is CDSSLVRGRTDGAYEQYF. Written as DNA, the CDR3 is TGTGACAGCAGCTTGGTTAGAGGACGGACGGATGGAGCCTACGAGCAGTACTTC.

There are many counts of this clonotype. The J gene is TRBJ2-7, the V gene TRBV7-9; D possibly corresponds to TRBD1 (6 bases). Germline V gene data show CDR1 as SEHNR and CDR2 as FQNEAQ (reference sequence). Trimming took 5 bases from V and 0 from J, leaving 8 bases between them. The CDR3 loop spans 13 amino acids. The CDR3 loop is CASSTGISYEQYF. The DNA of the CDR3 is TGTGCCAGCAGCACAGGGATCTCCTACGAGCAGTACTTC.

This clonotype was counted between two and nine times. The V call is TRBV5-1, the J call TRBJ1-4; D gene ambiguous. V was cut by 2 bases and J by 4 bases, with 9 bases left in between. This CDR3 has 14 residues. Germline V CDR1 and CDR2: SGHRS, YFSETQ. The CDR3 coding sequence is TGCGCCAGCAGCTTTACGCAGAGTAATGAAAAACTGTTTTTT. Encoded protein: CASSFTQSNEKLFF.

The sample holds a few counts of this clonotype. The V call is TRBV6-5, the J call TRBJ1-3; D is undetermined. The CDR3 length is 15 residues. V lost 2 bases and J 0 bases, leaving 8 bases between the germline ends. CDR1 and CDR2 (germline): MNHEY, SVGAGI. In DNA, the CDR3 is TGTGCCAGCAGTTACACACGGAGCTCTGGAAACACCATATATTTT. It yields the protein CASSYTRSSGNTIYF.